This TCR beta chain is drawn from a study of T cells after yellow fever vaccination. TCRdb itself ran the 5' RACE reads through MiXCR, one entry per CDR3 protein. This table holds a few hundred thousand distinct CDR3 sequences, under 25% found once. There are many counts of this clonotype. This sequence was found in a man aged 30-40 years who received the YFV17D yellow fever vaccine. The sample here was PBMCs, taken 15 days after the yellow fever booster vaccination.

CDR3 nucleotide sequence: TGTGCCAGCAGCTTCTACTCTGGGGCCAACGTCCTGACTTTC. Translating it yields CASSFYSGANVLTF. This chain connects TRBV5-5 to TRBJ2-6; D call uncertain. V was trimmed by 2 bases and J by 0 bases, leaving 3 bases between them. This CDR3 comprises 14 residues. From germline, CDR1 is SGHKS and CDR2 YYEKEE (reference sequence).